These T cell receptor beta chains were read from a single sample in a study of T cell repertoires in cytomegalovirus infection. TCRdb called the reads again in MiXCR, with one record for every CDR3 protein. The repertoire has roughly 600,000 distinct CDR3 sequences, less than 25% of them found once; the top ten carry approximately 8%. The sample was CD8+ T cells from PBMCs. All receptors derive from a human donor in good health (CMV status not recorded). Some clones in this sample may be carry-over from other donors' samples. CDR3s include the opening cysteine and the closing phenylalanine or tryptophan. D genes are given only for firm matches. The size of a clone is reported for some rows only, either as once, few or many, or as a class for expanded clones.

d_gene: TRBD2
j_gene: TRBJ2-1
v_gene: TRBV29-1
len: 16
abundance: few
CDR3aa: CSVELAGGSSYNEQFF
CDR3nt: TGCAGCGTTGAATTAGCGGGGGGGAGCTCCTACAATGAGCAGTTCTTC

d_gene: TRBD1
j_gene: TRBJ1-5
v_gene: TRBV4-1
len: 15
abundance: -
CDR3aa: CASSQVGTGDQPQHF
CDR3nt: TGCGCCAGCAGCCAAGTGGGGACAGGGGATCAGCCCCAGCATTTT

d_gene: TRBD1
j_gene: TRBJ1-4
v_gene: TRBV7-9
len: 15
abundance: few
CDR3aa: CASSFTGTDSEKLFF
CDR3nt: TGTGCCAGCAGCTTCACCGGGACAGATAGTGAAAAACTGTTTTTT

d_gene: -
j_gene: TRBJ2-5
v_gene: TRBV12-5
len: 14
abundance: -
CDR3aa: CASGGDGPKETQYF
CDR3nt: TGTGCTAGTGGTGGGGACGGCCCAAAAGAGACCCAGTACTTC

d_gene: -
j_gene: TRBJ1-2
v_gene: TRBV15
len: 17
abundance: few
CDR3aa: CATSRVPREGRDYGYTF
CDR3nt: TGTGCCACCAGCAGAGTCCCCCGAGAGGGTCGCGACTATGGCTACACCTTC

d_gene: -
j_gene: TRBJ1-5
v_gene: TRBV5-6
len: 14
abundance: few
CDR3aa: CASSLFYSNQPQHF
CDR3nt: TGTGCCAGCAGCTTATTCTATAGCAATCAGCCCCAGCATTTT

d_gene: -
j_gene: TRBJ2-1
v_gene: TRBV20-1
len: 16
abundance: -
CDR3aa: CSAHQGGAGSYNEQFF
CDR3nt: TGCAGTGCTCATCAGGGGGGGGCAGGGTCCTACAATGAGCAGTTCTTC

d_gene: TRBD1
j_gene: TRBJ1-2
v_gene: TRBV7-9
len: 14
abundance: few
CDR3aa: CASNGQAGGYGYTF
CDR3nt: TGTGCCAGCAACGGACAGGCCGGGGGCTATGGCTACACCTTC

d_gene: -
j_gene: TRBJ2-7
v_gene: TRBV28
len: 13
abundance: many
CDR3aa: CASSSPGADEQYF
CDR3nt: TGTGCCAGCAGTTCCCCGGGGGCGGACGAGCAGTACTTC

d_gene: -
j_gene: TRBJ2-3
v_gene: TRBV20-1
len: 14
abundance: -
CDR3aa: CSAPPDGYTDTQYF
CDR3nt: TGTAGTGCTCCTCCCGACGGGTACACAGATACGCAGTATTTT

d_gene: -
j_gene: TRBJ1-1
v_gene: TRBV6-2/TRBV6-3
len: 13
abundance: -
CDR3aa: CASSYEPGTEAFF
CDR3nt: TGTGCCAGCAGTTACGAACCCGGCACTGAAGCTTTCTTT

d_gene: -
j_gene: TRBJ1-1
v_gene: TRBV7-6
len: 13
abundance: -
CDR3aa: CASSLGVWTEAFF
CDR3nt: TGTGCCAGCAGCTTGGGCGTCTGGACTGAAGCTTTCTTT

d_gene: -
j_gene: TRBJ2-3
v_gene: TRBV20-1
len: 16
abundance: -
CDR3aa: CSARPKEGALTDTQYF
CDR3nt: TGCAGTGCTAGACCCAAGGAGGGGGCTCTCACAGATACGCAGTATTTT

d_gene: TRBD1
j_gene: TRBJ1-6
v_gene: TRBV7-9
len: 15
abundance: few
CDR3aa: CASSVPGQLNSPLHF
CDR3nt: TGTGCCAGCAGCGTGCCGGGACAGCTTAATTCACCCCTCCACTTT

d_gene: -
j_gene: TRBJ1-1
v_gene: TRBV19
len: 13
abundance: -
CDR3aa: CASNLHPNTEAFF
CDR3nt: TGTGCCAGTAACCTTCACCCGAACACTGAAGCTTTCTTT

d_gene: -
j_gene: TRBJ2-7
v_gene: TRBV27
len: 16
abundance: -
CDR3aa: CASSSRDEGITYEQYF
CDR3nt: TGTGCCAGCAGTTCTAGGGACGAGGGAATAACCTACGAGCAGTACTTC

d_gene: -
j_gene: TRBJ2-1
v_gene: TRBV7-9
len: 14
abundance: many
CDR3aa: CASSLGGWVGEQFF
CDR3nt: TGTGCCAGCAGCTTAGGAGGGTGGGTCGGAGAGCAGTTCTTC

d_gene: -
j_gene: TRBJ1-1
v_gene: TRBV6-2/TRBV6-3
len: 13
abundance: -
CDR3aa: CASRTLWTEEAFF
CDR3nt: TGTGCCAGCAGGACCCTTTGGACAGAAGAAGCTTTCTTT

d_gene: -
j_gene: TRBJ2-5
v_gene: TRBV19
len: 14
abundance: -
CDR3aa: CASSPKLYQETQYF
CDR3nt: TGTGCCAGTAGTCCTAAGTTGTACCAAGAGACCCAGTACTTC

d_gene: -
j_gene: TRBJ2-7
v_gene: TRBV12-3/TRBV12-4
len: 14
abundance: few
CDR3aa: CASSTGTEYYEQYF
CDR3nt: TGTGCCAGCAGTACCGGGACGGAGTACTACGAGCAGTACTTC

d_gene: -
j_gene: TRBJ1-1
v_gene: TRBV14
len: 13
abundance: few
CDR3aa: CASSQVPFTEAFF
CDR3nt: TGTGCCAGCAGCCAAGTCCCCTTCACTGAAGCTTTCTTT

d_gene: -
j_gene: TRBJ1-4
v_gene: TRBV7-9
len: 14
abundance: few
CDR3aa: CASSPKGVGEKLFF
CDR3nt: TGTGCCAGCAGCCCGAAGGGGGTTGGTGAAAAACTGTTTTTT

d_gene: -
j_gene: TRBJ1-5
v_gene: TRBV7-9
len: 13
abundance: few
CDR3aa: CASSSRTGQPQHF
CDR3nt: TGTGCCAGCAGCTCACGGACGGGTCAGCCCCAGCATTTT

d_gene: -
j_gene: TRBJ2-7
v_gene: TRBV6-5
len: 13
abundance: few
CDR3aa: CASSYGFDYEQYF
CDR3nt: TGTGCCAGCAGTTACGGGTTCGACTACGAGCAGTACTTC

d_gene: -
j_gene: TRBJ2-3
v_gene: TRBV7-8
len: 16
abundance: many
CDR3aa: CASSSTARRYTDTQYF
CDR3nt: TGTGCCAGCAGCTCGACGGCGCGACGGTACACAGATACGCAGTATTTT

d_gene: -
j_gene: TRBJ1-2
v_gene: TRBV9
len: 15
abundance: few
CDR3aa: CASSVEENSNYGYTF
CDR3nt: TGTGCCAGCAGCGTAGAGGAGAATTCTAACTATGGCTACACCTTC

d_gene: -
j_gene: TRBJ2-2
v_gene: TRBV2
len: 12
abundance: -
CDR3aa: CASARETGELFF
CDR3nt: TGTGCCAGCGCCAGGGAAACCGGGGAGCTGTTTTTT

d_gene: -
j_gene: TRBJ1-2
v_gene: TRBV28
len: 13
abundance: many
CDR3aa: CASSFVNNYGYTF
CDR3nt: TGTGCCAGCAGTTTTGTCAATAACTATGGCTACACCTTC

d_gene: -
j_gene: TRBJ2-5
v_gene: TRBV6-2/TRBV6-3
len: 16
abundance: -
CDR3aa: CASSSIRDGVRETQYF
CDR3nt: TGTGCCAGCAGTTCCATCCGGGACGGCGTTCGAGAGACCCAGTACTTC

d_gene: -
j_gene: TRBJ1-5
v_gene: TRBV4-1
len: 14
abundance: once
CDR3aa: CASSQERNDQPQHF
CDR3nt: TGCGCCAGCAGCCAAGAACGGAACGATCAGCCCCAGCATTTT

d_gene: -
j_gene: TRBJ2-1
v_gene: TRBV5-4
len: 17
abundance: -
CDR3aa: CASSLFFREGPYNEQFF
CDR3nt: TGTGCCAGCAGCTTGTTTTTCAGGGAAGGCCCGTACAATGAGCAGTTCTTC

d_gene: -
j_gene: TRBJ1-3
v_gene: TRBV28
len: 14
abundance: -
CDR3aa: CASSPPQAGNTIYF
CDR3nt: TGTGCCAGCAGCCCCCCGCAGGCAGGAAACACCATATATTTT

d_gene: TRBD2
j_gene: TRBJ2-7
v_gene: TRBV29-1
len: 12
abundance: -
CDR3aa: CSVSGGLYEQYF
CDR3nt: TGCAGCGTTAGCGGGGGCCTCTACGAGCAGTACTTC

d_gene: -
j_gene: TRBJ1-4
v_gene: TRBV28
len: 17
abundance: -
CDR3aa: CASSLSPQETDNEKLFF
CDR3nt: TGTGCCAGCAGTTTATCCCCCCAGGAAACGGATAATGAAAAACTGTTTTTT

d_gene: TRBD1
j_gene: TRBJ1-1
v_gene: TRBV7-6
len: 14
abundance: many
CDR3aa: CASSSGQVNTEAFF
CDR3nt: TGTGCCAGCAGCTCCGGACAGGTGAACACTGAAGCTTTCTTT

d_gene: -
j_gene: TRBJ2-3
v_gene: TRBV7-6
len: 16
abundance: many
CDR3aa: CASSLRSSTGTDTQYF
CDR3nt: TGTGCCAGCAGCTTAAGGTCTAGCACAGGCACAGATACGCAGTATTTT

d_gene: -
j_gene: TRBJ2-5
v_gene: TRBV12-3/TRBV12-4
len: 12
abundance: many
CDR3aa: CASSFGGETQYF
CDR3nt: TGTGCCAGCAGTTTTGGGGGGGAGACCCAGTACTTC

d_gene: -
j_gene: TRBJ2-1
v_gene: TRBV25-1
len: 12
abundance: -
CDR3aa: CASTQGNNEQFF
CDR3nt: TGTGCCAGCACTCAAGGCAACAATGAGCAGTTCTTC

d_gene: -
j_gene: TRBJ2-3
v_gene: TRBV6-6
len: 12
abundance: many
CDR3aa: CASSYLADTQYF
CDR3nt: TGTGCCAGCAGTTACTTGGCAGATACGCAGTATTTT